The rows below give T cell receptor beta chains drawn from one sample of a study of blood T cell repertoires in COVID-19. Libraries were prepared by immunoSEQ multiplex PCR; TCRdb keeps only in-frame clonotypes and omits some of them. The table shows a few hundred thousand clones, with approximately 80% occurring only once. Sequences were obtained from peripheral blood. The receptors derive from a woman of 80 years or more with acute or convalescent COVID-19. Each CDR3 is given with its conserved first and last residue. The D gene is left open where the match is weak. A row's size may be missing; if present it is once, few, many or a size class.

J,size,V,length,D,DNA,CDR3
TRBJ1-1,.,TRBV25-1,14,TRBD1,TGTGCCAGCAGTGAATCAGGGGGGATGGCTGAAGCTTTCTTT,CASSESGGMAEAFF
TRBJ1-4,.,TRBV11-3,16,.,TGTGCCAGCAGCTTAGATGGGGCGGCAGGGGCTGAAAAACTGTTTTTT,CASSLDGAAGAEKLFF
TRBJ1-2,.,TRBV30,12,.,TGTGCCTGGAGTGTGAACAGCTATGGCTACACCTTC,CAWSVNSYGYTF
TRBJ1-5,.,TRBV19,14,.,TGTGCCAGTACCGCGGGCGGGGGCAATCAGCCCCAGCATTTT,CASTAGGGNQPQHF
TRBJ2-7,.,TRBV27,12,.,TGTGCCAGCAGTTTACTGGGGAGGGAGCAGTACTTC,CASSLLGREQYF
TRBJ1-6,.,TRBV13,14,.,TGTGCCAGCAGCTTAAGACACGATAATTCACCCCTCCACTTT,CASSLRHDNSPLHF
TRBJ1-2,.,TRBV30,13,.,TGTGCCTGGAGTTGGTTGGGCCTGTATGGCTACACCTTC,CAWSWLGLYGYTF
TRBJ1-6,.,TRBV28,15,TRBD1,TGTGCCAGCAGTTTTACATCAGGGGGCAGGTCACCCCTCCACTTT,CASSFTSGGRSPLHF
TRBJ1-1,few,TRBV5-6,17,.,TGTGCCAGCAGCTTGGATTTAGGTGGGGGCTGGAACACTGAAGCTTTCTTT,CASSLDLGGGWNTEAFF
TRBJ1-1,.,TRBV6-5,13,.,TGTGCCAGCAGTTCGCCACGAACAGCAGAAGCTTTCTTT,CASSSPRTAEAFF
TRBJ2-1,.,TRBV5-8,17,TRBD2,TGTGCCAGCAGCCCTCGTGTCGGGGGGGCCGCCTACAATGAGCAGTTCTTC,CASSPRVGGAAYNEQFF
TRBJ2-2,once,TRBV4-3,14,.,TGCGCCAGCAGCCAGACAGCACACACCGGGGAGCTGTTTTTT,CASSQTAHTGELFF
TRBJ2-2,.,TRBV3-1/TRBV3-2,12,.,TGTGCCAGCAGCCAATCGTCCGGGGAGCTGTTTTTT,CASSQSSGELFF
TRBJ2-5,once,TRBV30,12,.,TGTGCCTTCGTGGGCTCCGGGAAGACCCAGTACTTC,CAFVGSGKTQYF
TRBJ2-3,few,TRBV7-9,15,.,TGTGCCAGCAGCTTACAGGCCCCAACCACAGATACGCAGTATTTT,CASSLQAPTTDTQYF
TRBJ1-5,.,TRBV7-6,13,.,TGTGCCAGCAGCTTAGGTCTGTTTCAGCCCCAGCATTTT,CASSLGLFQPQHF
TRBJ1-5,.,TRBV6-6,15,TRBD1,TGTGCCAGCGTACAGGGGGCGAGTGGCAATCAGCCCCAGCATTTT,CASVQGASGNQPQHF
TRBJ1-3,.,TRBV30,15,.,TGTGCCTGGAGGACCCCGGGACACCTAACTAACACCATATATTTT,CAWRTPGHLTNTIYF
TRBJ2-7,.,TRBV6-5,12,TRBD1,TGTGCCAGCACGACAGGGCGGAACAGGCAGTACTTC,CASTTGRNRQYF
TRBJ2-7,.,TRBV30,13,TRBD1,TGTGCCTGGGTGGGACAGGGGATCTACGAGCAGTACTTC,CAWVGQGIYEQYF
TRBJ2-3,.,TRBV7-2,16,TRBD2,TGTGCCAGCAGCTTAGAGCGGGACCTTAGCACAGATACGCAGTATTTT,CASSLERDLSTDTQYF
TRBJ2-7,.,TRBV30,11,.,TGTGCCTGGAGTGTAGGGGGTGAGCAGTACTTC,CAWSVGGEQYF
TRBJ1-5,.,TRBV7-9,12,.,TGTGCCAGCAGCGGCCCCAATCAGCCCCAGCATTTT,CASSGPNQPQHF
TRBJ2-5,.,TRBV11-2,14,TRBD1,TGTGCCAGCAGCTTTACAGGGGTGGGAGAGACCCAGTACTTC,CASSFTGVGETQYF
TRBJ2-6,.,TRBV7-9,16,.,TGTGCCAGCAGCTTAGACCAGGGTTCCGGGGCCAACGTCCTGACTTTC,CASSLDQGSGANVLTF
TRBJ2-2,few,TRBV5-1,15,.,TGCGCCAGCAGCTTGGGGGCAGGGGACACCGGGGAGCTGTTTTTT,CASSLGAGDTGELFF
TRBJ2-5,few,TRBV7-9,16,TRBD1,TGTGCCAGCAGCTTAGTAGTGGGACAGGGGGTGGAGACCCAGTACTTC,CASSLVVGQGVETQYF
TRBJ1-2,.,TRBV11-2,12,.,TGTGCCAGCAGCGATGGGCGCACAACCTACACCTTC,CASSDGRTTYTF